Presented here are 28 T cell receptor beta chains from one specimen sequenced in a study of Graves' ophthalmopathy and Graves' hyperthyroidism. TCR beta CDR3 regions were amplified from RNA transcripts. RT-PCR with HTBI primers came first, then second-round multiplex PCR. TCRdb re-derived calls from the multiplex PCR reads in MiXCR, one entry per CDR3 protein. The repertoire holds about 1.1 million distinct CDR3 sequences, about 40% seen once, with approximately 12% in the top ten. The sequencing sample was made of peripheral blood or thyroid tissue (not recorded which). The receptors stem from an adult man with Graves' hyperthyroidism.

The table lists this clonotype with many counts. The rearrangement joins TRBV20-1 to TRBJ1-2; no definite D call. CDR3 size: 12 residues. CDR1 DFQATT and CDR2 SNEGSKA come from the germline V gene (reference sequence). Trimming removed 6 bases from V and 5 bases from J, with 13 bases in between. The chain's CDR3 is CSAGPLLYGYTF. DNA for the CDR3: TGCAGTGCCGGGCCGCTATTATATGGCTACACCTTC.

The chain recombines TRBV9 with TRBJ1-2; D remains ambiguous. This CDR3 has 12 amino acids. Germline loops: CDR1 SGDLS, CDR2 YYNGEE. The V and J ends lost 2 bases and 6 bases respectively, with 8 bases between them. The CDR3 loop is CASSVAQDGYTF. CDR3 nucleotide sequence: TGTGCCAGCAGCGTTGCGCAGGATGGCTACACCTTC.

In regard to this clonotype: A much larger clone lies a single base off, so this may be a read error. The chain carries TRBV20-1 and TRBJ1-5, with 7 bases that match TRBD1. From germline, CDR1 is DFQATT and CDR2 SNEGSKA (reference sequence). CDR3 length: 14 residues. After removal of 1 base from V and 5 bases from J, the junction contained 5 bases not matched to a gene. The CDR3 reads CSARAETGYQPQHF. The CDR3 bases are TGCAGTGCTAGAGCAGAGACAGGGTATCAGCCCCAGCATTTT.

This clonotype was picked up many times. This chain joins TRBV11-2 and TRBJ1-2; no clear D. The CDR3 contains 12 residues. The V gene's germline CDR1 is SGHAT and CDR2 FQNNGV. V was clipped by 8 bases and J by 4 bases, with 11 bases between them. CDR3 protein: CASFQPAYGYTF. CDR3 in DNA: TGTGCCAGCTTCCAACCAGCCTATGGCTACACCTTC.

The rearrangement links TRBV2 to TRBJ1-4; D not resolved. From germline, CDR1 is SNHLY and CDR2 FYNNEI. V dropped 6 bases and J dropped 8 bases, with 13 bases sitting between them. The CDR3 contains 13 residues. The CDR3, as DNA: TGTGCCAGCAGCTCGACTAGAGGGGAAAAACTGTTTTTT. It is translated as CASSSTRGEKLFF.

This clonotype came up a few times. V gene TRBV7-8 combines with J gene TRBJ1-5; TRBD1 is a possible D gene (6 bases). Per the germline V gene, CDR1 is SGHVS and CDR2 is FQNEAQ. V gave up 4 bases and J gave up 7 bases, with 11 bases separating them. The CDR3 sequence is 13 residues long. The DNA for the CDR3 is TGTGCCAGCAGCTCGGCTCAGGGGCAGCCCCAGCATTTT. It is translated as CASSSAQGQPQHF.

Worth noting for this clonotype: No conserved phenylalanine or tryptophan ends this CDR3, so it is likely a read error. No DNA is shown, since the ends of the CDR3 on it are uncertain; the CDR3 is the one TCRdb lists. The chain couples TRBV20-1 to TRBJ2-5; TRBD2 reflects the table's D call only, with no check against the DNA. Including both end residues, the CDR3 is 8 amino acids long. Germline CDR1 is DFQATT and CDR2 is SNEGSKA (reference sequence). The CDR3 sequence is CSASLLPP.

Details on this clonotype: It is unclear where the CDR3 begins or ends on the DNA, so no DNA is shown, and the CDR3 is as TCRdb lists it. The chain links TRBV11-2 to TRBJ2-7; TRBD1, the table's D call, was not compared with the DNA. The CDR3 has 22 amino acids, counting both end residues. In germline, CDR1 is SGHAT, CDR2 FQNNGV. CDR3 loop: CASSFYICSASADRDRNYEQYF.

The chain couples TRBV7-9 to TRBJ2-2; 7 bases align to TRBD2. The CDR3 sequence is 15 residues long. V gave up 5 bases and J gave up 8 bases; unmatched junction bases: 11. Germline V lookup: CDR1 SEHNR, CDR2 FQNEAQ (reference sequence). CDR3 sequence: CASSQESLAVGELFF. CDR3 sequence (DNA): TGTGCCAGCAGCCAAGAATCTCTAGCGGTTGGGGAGCTGTTTTTT.

This clonotype was recorded at least ten times. The chain employs TRBV2 and TRBJ1-1; D may be TRBD1 (5 bases). Germline lookup yields CDR1 SNHLY and CDR2 FYNNEI. CDR3 length equals 14 residues. V was cut by 8 bases and J by 1 base, with 14 bases left in between. The CDR3 DNA reads as TGTGCCAGCTTTAGGGGAAGGTCGAACACTGAAGCTTTCTTT. Amino acid sequence: CASFRGRSNTEAFF.

Comment on this clonotype: A single base separates this from a much larger clone, so it may be a read error. CDR3 coding DNA: TGTGCCAGCAGTGAGACTGCCAAACCCTACGAGCAGTACTTC. This codes for CASSETAKPYEQYF. The rearrangement links TRBV2 to TRBJ2-7; D not resolved. Germline assignment: CDR1 SNHLY and CDR2 FYNNEI. V was clipped by 3 bases and J by 2 bases, with 11 bases between them. The CDR3 is made up of 14 amino acids.

A note on this clonotype: The CDR3 does not end in the conserved phenylalanine or tryptophan, so this is likely a read error. It is unclear where the CDR3 begins or ends on the DNA, so no DNA is shown, and the CDR3 is as TCRdb lists it. CDR3 amino acids: CASSSPPGPEDSRPST. This rearrangement joins TRBV7-9 to TRBJ2-5; the table names TRBD2, a call not compared with the DNA. Including both end residues, the CDR3 is 16 amino acids long. Germline V gene data show CDR1 as SEHNR and CDR2 as FQNEAQ (reference sequence).

Many counts were recorded for this clonotype. This CDR3 is CASSFGGQVFF. The CDR3 DNA sequence: TGTGCCAGCAGTTTTGGGGGCCAAGTGTTCTTT. The chain uses TRBV12-3 or TRBV12-4 and TRBJ1-1, with a weak D call TRBD1 (6 bases). The V and J ends lost 3 bases and 14 bases respectively, with 13 bases between them. The CDR3 consists of 11 residues.

This clonotype was observed a few times. The genes are TRBV29-1 and TRBJ1-1, with a weak D call TRBD1 (5 bases). CDR1 and CDR2 (germline): SQVTM, ANQGSEA. Between the trimmed V and J ends, which lost 6 bases and 2 bases, there was a span of 10 bases. The CDR3 consists of 12 residues. CDR3 residues: CSVGPLNTEAFF. The CDR3 DNA is TGCAGCGTGGGACCTTTAAACACTGAAGCTTTCTTT.

This clonotype showed up just a few times. This chain links TRBV4-1 with TRBJ2-7; 7 bases map to TRBD1. The CDR3 is 17 amino acids. The germline V gene encodes CDR1 MGHRA and CDR2 YSYEKL. V dropped 0 bases and J dropped 3; count of bases not matched to a gene: 11. CDR3 in amino acids: CASSQEGDYRGSYEQYF. CDR3 DNA sequence: TGCGCCAGCAGCCAAGAAGGGGATTACAGGGGAAGCTACGAGCAGTACTTC.

This clonotype was found many times. The gene calls are TRBV29-1 and TRBJ2-7, with D unclear. CDR1 SQVTM and CDR2 ANQGSEA come from the germline V gene. The CDR3 totals 17 residues. V was cut by 6 bases and J by 2 bases, with 26 bases left in between. CDR3 residues: CSVPLVTQNGVPYEQYF. In nucleotides, the CDR3 is TGCAGCGTACCATTGGTAACGCAAAATGGGGTCCCCTACGAGCAGTACTTC.

This clonotype has just a few counts. V usage is TRBV20-1 and J usage is TRBJ2-2, with 9 positions matching TRBD1. This CDR3 has 19 residues. J lost 5 bases, V lost 4 bases, and 20 bases had no gene match. Germline loops: CDR1 DFQATT, CDR2 SNEGSKA (reference sequence). The CDR3 nucleotides are TGCAGTGCTATCCCCTCAGACCCCGGGACAGGGTCTGCGACCGGGGAGCTGTTTTTT. Residues: CSAIPSDPGTGSATGELFF.

Regarding this clonotype: A read error may explain this, as a much larger clone is one base away. The chain couples TRBV7-9 to TRBJ2-5; tentatively, D is TRBD1 (6 bases). V was pared by 5 bases and J by 2 bases, with 18 bases between. CDR1 is SEHNR, CDR2 FQNEAQ, per germline (reference sequence). This CDR3 spans 16 amino acids. CDR3 sequence: CASSPQTGRTQETQYF. CDR3 DNA sequence: TGTGCCAGCAGCCCCCAAACAGGGAGAACACAAGAGACCCAGTACTTC.

This rearrangement joins TRBV7-2 to TRBJ2-7; D gene unclear. Trimming cost V 2 bases and J 5 bases, with 19 bases left between them. This CDR3 has 16 amino acids. CDR1 SGHTA and CDR2 FQGNSA come from the germline V gene. The CDR3 DNA is TGTGCCAGCAGCTTATCCGAAACGTCAATGGAGCACGAGCAGTACTTC. Amino acid sequence: CASSLSETSMEHEQYF. Full variable domain (missing parts from reference TRBV7-2 and TRBJ2-7): GAGVSQSPSNKVTEKGKDVELRCDPISGHTALYWYRQSLGQGLEFLIYFQGNSAPDKSGLPSDRFSAERTGGSVSTLTIQRTQQEDSAVYLCASSLSETSMEHEQYFGPGTRLTVT.

The rearrangement links TRBV6-5 to TRBJ1-5; no clear D gene. The CDR3 consists of 15 residues. V lost 10 bases and J 4 bases, leaving 20 bases between the germline ends. CDR1 is MNHEY, CDR2 SVGAGI, per germline. Written as DNA, the CDR3 is TGTGCCACAAAGGCCGCGGCAGAAATAAATCAGCCCCAGCATTTT. Translated, it gives CATKAAAEINQPQHF.

The chain joins TRBV19 to TRBJ2-2, with D unresolved. CDR1 and CDR2 from the germline V gene are LNHDA and SQIVND (reference sequence). The V and J ends lost 2 bases and 6 bases respectively, with 16 bases between them. This CDR3 has 16 residues. DNA for the CDR3: TGTGCCAGTAGTATATCGCAGATCTTGGTTGCCGGGGAGCTGTTTTTT. Protein sequence: CASSISQILVAGELFF.

This chain joins TRBV6-2 or TRBV6-3 and TRBJ1-2; TRBD1 matches at 7 bases. This CDR3 contains 18 residues. Looked up from germline, CDR1 is MNHEY and CDR2 is SVGEGT. V trimming: 3 bases; J trimming: 6 bases; junction bases outside the gene matches: 19. The CDR3 bases are TGTGCCAGCAGTTATCACCACGGGACAGATCCAACCGGGGATGGCTACACCTTC. Protein product: CASSYHHGTDPTGDGYTF.

The gene calls are TRBV9 and TRBJ1-1; tentatively, D is TRBD1 (5 bases). V lost 9 bases and J lost 0, with 12 bases in between. Germline CDR1 and CDR2: SGDLS and YYNGEE. The CDR3 is 13 amino acids. This chain's CDR3 is CAIRTPMNTEAFF. DNA for the CDR3: TGTGCCATCCGGACACCGATGAACACTGAAGCTTTCTTT.

The V and J genes are TRBV2 and TRBJ2-2; TRBD2 matches 9 bases. The V segment lost 10 bases and the J segment 6 bases; nucleotides outside the gene matches: 12. CDR3 size: 15 residues. Germline CDR1 reads SNHLY; CDR2 reads FYNNEI. CDR3 protein: CATRASGRQSGELFF. DNA of the CDR3: TGTGCCACCAGAGCAAGCGGGAGGCAATCCGGGGAGCTGTTTTTT.

To note about this clonotype: An end of the junction differs from the germline gene, which may be a read error. The rearrangement uses TRBV5-1 and TRBJ1-1, with 8 bases that match TRBD1. Germline values: CDR1 SGHRS, CDR2 YFSETQ. The CDR3 extends over 15 amino acids. CDR3 sequence (DNA): TGTGCCAGCAGCCCAGCCCGACAGGGGAGGGTTGGTGCTTTCTTT. It yields the protein CASSPARQGRVGAFF.

This sequence joins TRBV7-9 and TRBJ1-5; a weak D match, TRBD1 (5 bases). CDR3 length: 14 residues. CDR1 is SEHNR and CDR2 is FQNEAQ in the germline V gene (reference sequence). The V end was cut by 5 bases, the J end by 7 bases, with 15 bases between. CDR3 nucleotide sequence: TGTGCCAGCAGCGCCCGCTCCGGGGGGCAGCCCCAGCATTTT. This translates into CASSARSGGQPQHF.

In this sample, this clonotype turned up many times. This chain uses TRBV15 with TRBJ1-1; perhaps TRBD1 as D (5 bases). The germline V gene has CDR1 LNHNV and CDR2 YYDKDF (reference sequence). The CDR3 runs 16 residues. V shed 0 bases and J shed 4 bases, with 15 bases lying between them. The CDR3 DNA is TGTGCCACCAGCAGAGATCCCGCAGGGAGAGGCACTGAAGCTTTCTTT. Translated, it gives CATSRDPAGRGTEAFF.

This clonotype was seen a few times. This chain uses TRBV5-1 with TRBJ2-7; TRBD1 is a possible D gene (5 bases). V lost 3 bases, J lost 3 bases, and 16 bases lay in between. CDR1 is SGHRS, CDR2 YFSETQ, per germline. The CDR3 covers 15 residues. The CDR3 spells CASSSDSQGFYEQYF. CDR3 DNA sequence: TGCGCCAGCAGCTCCGACTCCCAGGGTTTCTACGAGCAGTACTTC.